This T cell receptor (beta chain) was captured by sequencing in a study of T cell changes during pregnancy in multiple sclerosis. The germline CDR1 and CDR2 sequences are SNHLY and FYNNEI. Trimming shortened V by 6 bases and J by 2 bases, and 10 bases separated the two germline ends. The CDR3 covers 13 residues. Data came from immunoSEQ multiplex PCR; TCRdb stores just in-frame clones and leaves some out. Of tens of thousands of clones listed, 93% are singletons. The source is a female donor with multiple sclerosis, enrolled in a pregnancy study. This material consisted of peripheral blood, taken after pregnancy. V usage is TRBV2 and J usage is TRBJ2-5; the D gene is possibly TRBD1 (6 bases). In nucleotides, the CDR3 is TGTGCCAGCAGCTTCGGACAGCAAGAGACCCAGTACTTC. This translates into CASSFGQQETQYF.